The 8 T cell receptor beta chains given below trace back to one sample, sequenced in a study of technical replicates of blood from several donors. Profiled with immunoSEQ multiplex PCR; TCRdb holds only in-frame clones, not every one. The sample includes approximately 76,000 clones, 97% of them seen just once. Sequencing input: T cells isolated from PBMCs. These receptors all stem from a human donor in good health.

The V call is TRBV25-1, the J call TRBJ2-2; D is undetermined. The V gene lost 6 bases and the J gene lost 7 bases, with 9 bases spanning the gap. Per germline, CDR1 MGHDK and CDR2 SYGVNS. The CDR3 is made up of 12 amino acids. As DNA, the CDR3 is TGTGCCAGCAGAGCTCAGGACGGGGAGCTGTTTTTT. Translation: CASRAQDGELFF. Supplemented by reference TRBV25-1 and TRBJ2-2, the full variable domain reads EADIYQTPRYLVIGTGKKITLECSQTMGHDKMYWYQQDPGMELHLIHYSYGVNSTEKGDLSSESTVSRIRTEHFPLTLESARPSHTSQYLCASRAQDGELFFGEGSRLTVL.

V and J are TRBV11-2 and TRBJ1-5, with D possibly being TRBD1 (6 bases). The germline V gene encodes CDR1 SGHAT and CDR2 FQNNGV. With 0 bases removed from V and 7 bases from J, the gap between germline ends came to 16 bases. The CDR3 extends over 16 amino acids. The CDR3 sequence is CASSLETGRGGQPQHF. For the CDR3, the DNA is TGTGCCAGCAGCTTAGAAACCGGCAGGGGCGGACAGCCCCAGCATTTT.

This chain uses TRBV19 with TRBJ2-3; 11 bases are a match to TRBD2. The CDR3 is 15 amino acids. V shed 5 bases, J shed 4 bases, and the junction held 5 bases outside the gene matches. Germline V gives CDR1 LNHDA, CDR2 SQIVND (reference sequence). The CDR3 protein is CASSATSGRADTQYF. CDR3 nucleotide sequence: TGTGCCAGTAGTGCCACTAGCGGGAGAGCAGATACGCAGTATTTT.

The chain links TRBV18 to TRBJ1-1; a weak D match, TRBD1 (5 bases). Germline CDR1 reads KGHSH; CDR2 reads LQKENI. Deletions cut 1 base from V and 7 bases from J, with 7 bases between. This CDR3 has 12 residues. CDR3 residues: CASSPRGGEAFF. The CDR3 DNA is TGTGCCAGCTCACCACGGGGGGGTGAAGCTTTCTTT.

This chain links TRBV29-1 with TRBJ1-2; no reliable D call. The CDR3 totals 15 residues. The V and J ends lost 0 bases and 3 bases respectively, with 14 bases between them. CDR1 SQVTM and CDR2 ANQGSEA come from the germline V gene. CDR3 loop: CSVEDWSRSDYGYTF. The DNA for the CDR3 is TGCAGCGTTGAAGATTGGTCCAGGTCTGACTATGGCTACACCTTC.

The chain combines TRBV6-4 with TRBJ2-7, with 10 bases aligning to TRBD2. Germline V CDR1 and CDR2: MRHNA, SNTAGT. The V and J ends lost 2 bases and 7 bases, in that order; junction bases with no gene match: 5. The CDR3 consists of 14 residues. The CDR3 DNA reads TGTGCCAGCAGTGACCTAGCGGGAGCGGGTGAGCAGTACTTC. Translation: CASSDLAGAGEQYF.

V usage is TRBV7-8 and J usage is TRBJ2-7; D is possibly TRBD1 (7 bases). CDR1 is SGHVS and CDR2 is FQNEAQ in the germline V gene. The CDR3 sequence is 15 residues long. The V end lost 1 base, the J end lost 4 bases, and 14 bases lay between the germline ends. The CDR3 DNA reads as TGTGCCAGCAGCTTAGAAACAGGGGACTGGTACGAGCAGTACTTC. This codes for CASSLETGDWYEQYF.

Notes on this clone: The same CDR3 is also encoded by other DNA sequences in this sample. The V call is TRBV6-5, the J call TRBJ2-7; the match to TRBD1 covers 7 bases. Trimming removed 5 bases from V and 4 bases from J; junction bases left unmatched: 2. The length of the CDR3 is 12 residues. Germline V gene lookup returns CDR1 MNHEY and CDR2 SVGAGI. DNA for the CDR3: TGTGCCAGCAGTCCAGGGGGTTACGAGCAGTACTTC. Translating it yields CASSPGGYEQYF.